This T cell receptor (beta chain) was obtained from a study of T cells in Graves' hyperthyroidism and ophthalmopathy. Study-wide background: Peripheral blood was collected at initial diagnosis, before any treatment. Study-wide results and limits: Ophthalmopathy was identified by the model a median 6.5 months ahead of onset.

What was amplified from RNA transcripts were TCR beta CDR3 regions. The HTBI primer set drove a first-round RT-PCR of the TCR CDR3. From the multiplex PCR reads, TCRdb called clonotypes with MiXCR, one entry per CDR3 protein. The table has around 340,000 distinct CDR3 sequences, approximately 17% seen once; the top ten hold around 35%. Patients were excluded for uncontrolled infection, other autoimmune disease, pregnancy or lactation. Diagnoses rested on clinical symptoms, serum thyroxine and TRAb, thyroid ultrasound and orbital computed tomography. With 5 bases clipped from V and 3 bases from J, the junction kept 3 bases outside the gene matches. This CDR3 region has 14 residues. The germline V gene encodes CDR1 DFQATT and CDR2 SNEGSKA (reference sequence). This clonotype was counted between two and nine times. Its cognate antigen is unknown.

The origin of this receptor is a woman aged 25 to 39 with Graves' hyperthyroidism that later progressed to Graves' ophthalmopathy. The chain carries TRBV20-1 and TRBJ2-1, with TRBD2 identical over 11 bases. The sample was blood. The CDR3 loop reads CSAYSGRDYNEQFF. In DNA form, the CDR3 reads TGCAGTGCTTATAGCGGGAGGGACTACAATGAGCAGTTCTTC.